What follows are 23 T cell receptor beta chains derived from one specimen sequenced in a study of blood T cell repertoires in COVID-19. The repertoire was sequenced with immunoSEQ multiplex PCR; TCRdb's copy has only in-frame clones and lacks some. The sample contains about 240,000 clones, under 85% of which appear only once. The sample comprised peripheral blood. The receptor set was obtained from a man aged 30-40 years who had recovered from COVID-19.

The genes are TRBV7-9 and TRBJ2-1; TRBD2 matches 9 bases. The CDR3 contains 17 residues. J lost 5 bases, V lost 5 bases, and 13 bases had no gene match. Germline V gene lookup returns CDR1 SEHNR and CDR2 FQNEAQ (reference sequence). The CDR3 sequence is CASSPLARLADNNEQFF. The CDR3 region has the DNA TGTGCCAGCAGCCCCCTCGCGCGACTAGCGGACAACAATGAGCAGTTCTTC. The entire variable domain, with the rest obtained from reference TRBV7-9 and TRBJ2-1, is as follows: DTGVSQNPRHKITKRGQNVTFRCDPISEHNRLYWYRQTLGQGPEFLTYFQNEAQLEKSRLLSDRFSAERPKGSFSTLEIQRTEQGDSAMYLCASSPLARLADNNEQFFGPGTRLTVL.

The V and J genes are TRBV27 and TRBJ1-3; D is possibly TRBD1 (5 bases). V lost 4 bases and J 3 bases, leaving 22 bases between the germline ends. Germline values: CDR1 MNHEY, CDR2 SMNVEV (reference sequence). This CDR3 spans 18 amino acids. The CDR3 DNA is TGTGCCAGCAGTTCACGAGCCTTCAGACAGACTAGTGGAAACACCATATATTTT. It is translated as CASSSRAFRQTSGNTIYF.

Only a few counts were recorded for this clone. The chain is built from TRBV5-4 and TRBJ2-5; 7 positions agree with TRBD2. Trimming removed 5 bases from V and 6 bases from J; junction bases left unmatched: 10. The CDR3 extends over 14 amino acids. Germline CDR1 is SGHNT and CDR2 is YYREEE (reference sequence). CDR3 sequence reads: CASRSGGSGQTQYF. The CDR3 DNA sequence: TGTGCCAGCAGGTCCGGGGGGTCGGGGCAGACCCAGTACTTC.

Regarding this clone: The sample contains more than one DNA sequence encoding this CDR3. V and J are TRBV19 and TRBJ1-1; 9 bases agree with TRBD1. CDR1 is LNHDA, CDR2 SQIVND, per germline (reference sequence). V shed 5 bases and J 1 base; nucleotides not matched to a gene: 2. The CDR3 loop spans 14 amino acids. The CDR3 DNA is TGTGCCAGTAGTTACAGGGGGCAGAACACTGAAGCTTTCTTT. Protein sequence: CASSYRGQNTEAFF.

The chain employs TRBV2 and TRBJ2-2; the match to TRBD2 covers 8 bases. V lost 1 base, J lost 4 bases, and 2 bases stayed unmatched. Germline V gene lookup returns CDR1 SNHLY and CDR2 FYNNEI. The length of the CDR3 is 15 residues. The CDR3 spells CASSEDRGGTGELFF. In DNA form, the CDR3 reads TGTGCCAGCAGTGAAGACCGGGGGGGCACCGGGGAGCTGTTTTTT. The full variable domain, its missing parts supplied by reference TRBV2 and TRBJ2-2, is EPEVTQTPSHQVTQMGQEVILRCVPISNHLYFYWYRQILGQKVEFLVSFYNNEISEKSEIFDDQFSVERPDGSNFTLKIRSTKLEDSAMYFCASSEDRGGTGELFFGEGSRLTVL.

The chain couples TRBV4-1 to TRBJ2-5; no clear D gene. V was pared by 1 base and J by 4 bases, with 10 bases between. CDR3 length: 14 amino acids. Germline CDR1 and CDR2: MGHRA and YSYEKL. CDR3 amino acids: CASSQVPVLETQYF. CDR3 nucleotides: TGCGCCAGCAGCCAAGTTCCGGTGCTAGAGACCCAGTACTTC.

The table lists this clone with a few counts. The chain joins TRBV19 to TRBJ2-5, with D maybe TRBD1 (5 bases). V was cut by 5 bases and J by 5 bases, with 12 bases left in between. The CDR3 is made up of 13 amino acids. The germline CDR1 and CDR2 sequences are LNHDA and SQIVND (reference sequence). The DNA of the CDR3 is TGTGCCAGTAGTCTTAGACACAGGGAGACCCAGTACTTC. It specifies CASSLRHRETQYF.

The gene calls are TRBV5-1 and TRBJ2-1; 12 nucleotides line up with TRBD2. CDR3 length: 15 residues. Germline assignment: CDR1 SGHRS and CDR2 YFSETQ. J was trimmed by 7 bases and V by 4 bases; bases with no gene match: 6. The CDR3 loop reads CASSPRTSGVNEQFF. CDR3 nucleotides: TGCGCCAGCAGCCCGCGGACTAGCGGGGTAAATGAGCAGTTCTTC.

The chain couples TRBV6-1 to TRBJ1-1; D call uncertain. Germline V lookup: CDR1 MNHNS, CDR2 SASEGT. V lost 1 base, J lost 4 bases, and 7 bases lay in between. The CDR3 has 13 residues. The CDR3 region has the DNA TGTGCCAGCAGTGAAGGGGAGGCCACTGAAGCTTTCTTT. This encodes CASSEGEATEAFF.

The chain recombines TRBV28 with TRBJ2-3; D is possibly TRBD2 (6 bases). Germline V CDR1 and CDR2: MDHEN, SYDVKM. The CDR3 runs to 17 residues. V was shortened by 1 base and J by 2 bases, with 16 bases between the two germline ends. The DNA for the CDR3 is TGTGCCAGCAGTTTATCCCTACCGGGACTCTTCACAGATACGCAGTATTTT. Translation gives CASSLSLPGLFTDTQYF.

The genes are TRBV2 and TRBJ2-5; perhaps TRBD2 as D (6 bases). The CDR3 spans 14 residues. Germline assignment: CDR1 SNHLY and CDR2 FYNNEI. Trimming cost V 10 bases and J 2 bases, with 17 bases left between them. CDR3 sequence reads: CATRAYSGQETQYF. Here the CDR3 DNA reads TGTGCCACTAGGGCCTATAGCGGTCAAGAGACCCAGTACTTC.

V and J are TRBV7-7 and TRBJ2-3; 10 positions match TRBD1. From germline, CDR1 is SSHAT and CDR2 FNYEAQ (reference sequence). Trimming cost V 5 bases and J 4 bases; bases outside gene matches: 6. The CDR3 has 15 amino acids. Here the CDR3 DNA reads TGTGCCAGCAGCCCGGGACAGGGGAACGCAGATACGCAGTATTTT. Protein: CASSPGQGNADTQYF.

The V and J genes are TRBV2 and TRBJ2-5, with 9 positions matching TRBD2. Germline lookup yields CDR1 SNHLY and CDR2 FYNNEI. The CDR3 length is 15 residues. Unmatched junction bases numbered 6, after V lost 7 bases and J lost 0 bases. For the CDR3, the DNA is TGTGCCAGCAATCTAGCGGGGAGATACCAAGAGACCCAGTACTTC. Protein sequence: CASNLAGRYQETQYF.

This chain links TRBV5-5 with TRBJ1-2; D is undetermined. From germline, CDR1 is SGHKS and CDR2 YYEKEE (reference sequence). V was shortened by 2 bases and J by 11 bases, with 16 bases between the two germline ends. The CDR3 loop spans 13 amino acids. The CDR3 loop reads CASSFYGRLGYTF. The CDR3 DNA follows: TGTGCCAGCAGCTTCTACGGGAGACTTGGGTACACCTTC.

The CDR3 region has the DNA TGCGCCAGCAGCGCGGGGGCGACAGGGGGCGCAATAGAGACCCAGTACTTC. Translation: CASSAGATGGAIETQYF. The rearrangement links TRBV5-1 to TRBJ2-5, with 10 bases fitting TRBD1. Trimming at V came to 4 bases and at J to 4 bases, leaving 13 bases not matched to a gene. The CDR3 has 17 residues. CDR1 SGHRS and CDR2 YFSETQ come from the germline V gene.

V is TRBV6-4 and J is TRBJ2-7, with TRBD2 matching over 10 bases. From germline, CDR1 is MRHNA and CDR2 SNTAGT. CDR3 length equals 15 residues. The trim removed 6 bases at V and 4 bases at J, leaving 9 bases unmatched. This CDR3 reads CASRELAGDPYEQYF. The CDR3 DNA sequence: TGTGCCAGCAGAGAGCTAGCGGGAGACCCGTACGAGCAGTACTTC.

This rearrangement joins TRBV7-9 to TRBJ1-4; 8 nucleotides align to TRBD1. V was pared by 3 bases and J by 8 bases, with 8 bases of the junction left unmatched. The CDR3 covers 15 residues. Germline CDR1 and CDR2: SEHNR and FQNEAQ (reference sequence). The CDR3 here is CASSFRDRTTEKLFF. The CDR3, as DNA: TGTGCCAGCAGCTTCAGGGACAGGACGACAGAAAAACTGTTTTTT.

This chain uses TRBV6-1 with TRBJ1-1; 7 bases line up with TRBD1. Trimming at V came to 1 base and at J to 12 bases, leaving 8 bases not matched to a gene. Looked up from germline, CDR1 is MNHNS and CDR2 is SASEGT. The CDR3 spans 13 residues. The CDR3 DNA reads as TGTGCCAGCAGTGAAGTAATGAAGGGGGCTCCTTTCTTT. Translating it yields CASSEVMKGAPFF.

A single count supports this clone. The V gene is TRBV7-3, the J gene TRBJ2-3; 10 bases agree with TRBD2. The CDR3 spans 15 residues. With V trimmed by 3 bases and J by 3 bases, 3 bases remained unmatched. Germline CDR1 reads SGHTA; CDR2 reads FQGTGA. CDR3 region: CASSFSGGRTDTQYF. DNA for the CDR3: TGTGCCAGCAGCTTTAGCGGGGGGAGGACAGATACGCAGTATTTT.

The chain has TRBV4-1 and TRBJ2-1; 9 bases map to TRBD1. CDR1 and CDR2 (germline): MGHRA, YSYEKL. V lost 2 bases to trimming and J lost 2 bases; unmatched junction nucleotides: 4. The CDR3 loop spans 16 amino acids. CDR3 coding DNA: TGCGCCAGCAGCCAAAGGGGACAGGGACCCTACAATGAGCAGTTCTTC. It yields the protein CASSQRGQGPYNEQFF.

This chain joins TRBV20-1 and TRBJ2-3; no reliable D call. Germline V gives CDR1 DFQATT, CDR2 SNEGSKA (reference sequence). The CDR3 spans 11 residues. V lost 2 bases and J lost 3, with 3 bases in between. DNA for the CDR3: TGCAGTGCTAGATCAACAGATACGCAGTATTTT. Translating it yields CSARSTDTQYF.

The chain combines TRBV19 with TRBJ1-5, with TRBD1 as a possible D gene (5 bases). The CDR3 sequence is 17 residues long. The germline V gene encodes CDR1 LNHDA and CDR2 SQIVND (reference sequence). Deletions cut 3 bases from V and 2 bases from J, with 17 bases between. CDR3 region: CASSIGGTPRRNQPQHF. In DNA form, the CDR3 reads TGTGCCAGTAGTATTGGAGGGACCCCCAGGCGCAATCAGCCCCAGCATTTT.

The chain is built from TRBV10-2 and TRBJ2-1; 11 bases align to TRBD2. V was clipped by 8 bases and J by 10 bases; unmatched bases: 10. The CDR3 extends over 14 amino acids. Germline CDR1 and CDR2: WSHSY and SAAADI. The DNA for the CDR3 is TGCGCCAGCGGCTTAGCGGGGGGGCCGGGCGAGCAGTTCTTC. Translating gives CASGLAGGPGEQFF.